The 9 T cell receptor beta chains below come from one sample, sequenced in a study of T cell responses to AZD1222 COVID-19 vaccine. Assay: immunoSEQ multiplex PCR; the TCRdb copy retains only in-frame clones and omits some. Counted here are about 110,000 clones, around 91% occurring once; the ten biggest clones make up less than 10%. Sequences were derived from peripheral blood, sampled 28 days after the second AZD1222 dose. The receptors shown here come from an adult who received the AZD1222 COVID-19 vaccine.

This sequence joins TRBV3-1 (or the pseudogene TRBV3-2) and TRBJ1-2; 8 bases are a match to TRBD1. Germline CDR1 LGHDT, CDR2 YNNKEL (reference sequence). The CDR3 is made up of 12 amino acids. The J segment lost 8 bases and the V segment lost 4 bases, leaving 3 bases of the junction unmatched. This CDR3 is CASSPGGRGYTF. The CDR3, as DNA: TGTGCCAGCAGCCCAGGGGGCCGGGGCTACACCTTC.

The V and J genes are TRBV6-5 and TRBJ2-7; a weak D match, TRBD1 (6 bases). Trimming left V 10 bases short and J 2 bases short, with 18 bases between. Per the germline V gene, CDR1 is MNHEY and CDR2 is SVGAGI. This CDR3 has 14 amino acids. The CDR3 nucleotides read TGTGCCACCCAGTTGAGGACAGCTCCCTACGAGCAGTACTTC. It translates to CATQLRTAPYEQYF.

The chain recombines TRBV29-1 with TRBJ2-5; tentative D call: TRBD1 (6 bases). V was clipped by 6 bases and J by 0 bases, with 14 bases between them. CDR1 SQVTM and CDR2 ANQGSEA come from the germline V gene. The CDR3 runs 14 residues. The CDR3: CSVAPGQNQETQYF. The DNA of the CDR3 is TGCAGCGTCGCGCCGGGACAAAACCAAGAGACCCAGTACTTC.

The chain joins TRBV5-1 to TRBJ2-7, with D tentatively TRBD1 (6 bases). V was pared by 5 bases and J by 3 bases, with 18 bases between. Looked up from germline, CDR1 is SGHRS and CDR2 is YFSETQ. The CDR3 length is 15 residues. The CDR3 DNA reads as TGCGCCAGCAGTCGAGAACAGGGATTAGGCTACGAGCAGTACTTC. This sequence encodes CASSREQGLGYEQYF.

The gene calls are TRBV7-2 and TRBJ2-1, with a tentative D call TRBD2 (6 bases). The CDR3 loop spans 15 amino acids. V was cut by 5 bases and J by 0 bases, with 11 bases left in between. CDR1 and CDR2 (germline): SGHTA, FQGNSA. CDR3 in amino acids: CASSKRGSSYNEQFF. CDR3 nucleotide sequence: TGTGCCAGCAGCAAACGGGGGAGCTCCTACAATGAGCAGTTCTTC.

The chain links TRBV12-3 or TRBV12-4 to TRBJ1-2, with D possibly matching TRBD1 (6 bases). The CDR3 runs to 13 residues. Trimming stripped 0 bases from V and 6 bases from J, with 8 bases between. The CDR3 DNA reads TGTGCCAGCAGTTTAGCCAGGGGACATGGCTACACCTTC. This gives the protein CASSLARGHGYTF.

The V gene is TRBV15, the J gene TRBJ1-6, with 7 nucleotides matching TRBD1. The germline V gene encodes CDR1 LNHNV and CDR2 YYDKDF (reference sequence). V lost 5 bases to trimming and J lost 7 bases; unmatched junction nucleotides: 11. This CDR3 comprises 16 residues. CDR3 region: CATSGTTGLWNSPLHF. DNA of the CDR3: TGTGCCACCAGCGGAACGACAGGGCTGTGGAATTCACCCCTCCACTTT.

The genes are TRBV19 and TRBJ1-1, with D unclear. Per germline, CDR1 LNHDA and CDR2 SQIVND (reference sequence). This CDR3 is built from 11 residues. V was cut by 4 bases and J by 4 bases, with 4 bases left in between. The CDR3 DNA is TGTGCCAGTAGTACCCTCACTGAAGCTTTCTTT. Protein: CASSTLTEAFF.

This chain's CDR3 is CASSLKADSPLHF. The CDR3 DNA follows: TGTGCCAGCAGCTTAAAGGCTGATTCACCCCTCCACTTT. The J gene is TRBJ1-6, the V gene TRBV7-3; D remains ambiguous. Germline CDR1 reads SGHTA; CDR2 reads FQGTGA. The CDR3 is made up of 13 amino acids. V was shortened by 1 base and J by 8 bases, with 6 bases between the two germline ends.